The 25 T cell receptor beta chains listed next were all sequenced from one sample in a study of blood T cell repertoires in COVID-19. Assay used: immunoSEQ multiplex PCR; TCRdb lists only in-frame clones, some missing. The sample carries about 280,000 clones, 83% recorded once. Sequencing used peripheral blood. The receptors shown here come from a woman aged 45-65 years who had recovered from COVID-19.

This clone has only one observation. V usage is TRBV4-3 and J usage is TRBJ2-1, with a tentative D call TRBD2 (6 bases). Trimming removed 4 bases from V and 3 bases from J, with 13 bases in between. The CDR3 contains 15 residues. Germline CDR1 is LGHNA and CDR2 is YSLEER. The CDR3 DNA is TGCGCCAGCAGCCCCGGGAGACGCCGCTACAATGAGCAGTTCTTC. This codes for CASSPGRRRYNEQFF.

This clone was seen a handful of times. The chain's CDR3 is CASSQKPGTGGPYEQYF. The CDR3 nucleotides read TGTGCCAGCAGCCAAAAGCCGGGGACAGGGGGCCCCTACGAGCAGTACTTC. The chain uses TRBV11-3 and TRBJ2-7; 12 nucleotides agree with TRBD1. With 5 bases clipped from V and 2 bases from J, the junction kept 10 bases outside the gene matches. CDR3 length: 17 residues. Looked up from germline, CDR1 is SGHNT and CDR2 is YENEEA.

In its sample, this clone was seen a few times. The chain is built from TRBV4-2 and TRBJ1-2, with D possibly being TRBD1 (6 bases). This CDR3 comprises 15 residues. V lost 0 bases, J lost 2 bases, and 10 bases lay in between. From germline, CDR1 is LGHNA and CDR2 YNFKEQ. CDR3 amino acids: CASSQDTTGNYGYTF. CDR3 DNA: TGTGCCAGCAGCCAAGACACAACAGGGAACTATGGCTACACCTTC.

This rearrangement joins TRBV28 to TRBJ1-3; D is perhaps TRBD1 (6 bases). The CDR3 has 14 amino acids. Germline CDR1 reads MDHEN; CDR2 reads SYDVKM. Trimming stripped 5 bases from V and 9 bases from J, with 17 bases between. As DNA, the CDR3 is TGTGCCAGCAGTCGCGACAGGCCCAGCGGCACCATATATTTT. It translates to CASSRDRPSGTIYF.

The V call is TRBV30, the J call TRBJ1-5, with no clear D. Deletions cut 2 bases from V and 3 bases from J, with 17 bases between. Germline CDR1 reads GTSNPN; CDR2 reads SVGIG (reference sequence). The CDR3 is 16 residues long. The CDR3 bases are TGTGCCTGGAGTCGACCCCTGGAACAGTACAATCAGCCCCAGCATTTT. Protein: CAWSRPLEQYNQPQHF. The variable domain in full, completed from reference TRBV30 and TRBJ1-5, reads SQTIHQWPATLVQPVGSPLSLECTVEGTSNPNLYWYRQAAGRGLQLLFYSVGIGQISSEVPQNLSASRPQDRQFILSSKKLLLSDSGFYLCAWSRPLEQYNQPQHFGDGTRLSIL.

V gene TRBV10-3 combines with J gene TRBJ2-7; D is unclear. The CDR3 runs 11 residues. V lost 6 bases and J lost 0, with 3 bases in between. CDR1 and CDR2 (germline): ENHRY, SYGVKD. The CDR3 sequence is CAISNSYEQYF. DNA for the CDR3: TGTGCCATCAGCAACTCCTACGAGCAGTACTTC.

The V and J genes are TRBV6-1 and TRBJ2-3, with 8 bases matching TRBD1. CDR3 length: 16 residues. Trimming removed 1 base from V and 1 base from J; junction bases left unmatched: 4. CDR1 is MNHNS, CDR2 SASEGT, per germline. CDR3 region: CASSEGTGLGTDTQYF. CDR3 nucleotides: TGTGCCAGCAGTGAAGGGACAGGGTTAGGCACAGATACGCAGTATTTT.

The chain carries TRBV29-1 and TRBJ1-1, with D possibly TRBD1 on 6 matching bases. Trimming pared 5 bases from V and 6 bases from J, leaving 25 bases between. CDR1 and CDR2 (germline): SQVTM, ANQGSEA. The CDR3 runs 16 residues. CDR3 residues: CSVWDIIVPKGPEAFF. DNA for the CDR3: TGCAGCGTTTGGGACATAATTGTCCCAAAGGGGCCTGAAGCTTTCTTT.

CDR3 sequence reads: CASAGGQQETQYF. In DNA form, the CDR3 reads TGTGCCAGTGCGGGGGGACAACAAGAGACCCAGTACTTC. The genes are TRBV7-2 and TRBJ2-5; 8 nucleotides line up with TRBD2. With V trimmed by 9 bases and J by 2 bases, 5 bases remained unmatched. Germline CDR1 is SGHTA and CDR2 is FQGNSA. CDR3 length equals 13 residues. Together with reference TRBV7-2 and TRBJ2-5, the CDR3 gives the full variable domain: GAGVSQSPSNKVTEKGKDVELRCDPISGHTALYWYRQSLGQGLEFLIYFQGNSAPDKSGLPSDRFSAERTGGSVSTLTIQRTQQEDSAVYLCASAGGQQETQYFGPGTRLLVL.

CDR3 in amino acids: CASSRVLAGGTGELFF. DNA of the CDR3: TGTGCCAGCTCAAGGGTACTAGCGGGGGGCACCGGGGAGCTGTTTTTT. This chain connects TRBV5-4 to TRBJ2-2; 12 positions match TRBD2. Looked up from germline, CDR1 is SGHNT and CDR2 is YYREEE (reference sequence). The CDR3 runs to 16 residues. The V segment lost 7 bases and the J segment 4 bases; nucleotides outside the gene matches: 8.

V is TRBV6-5 and J is TRBJ1-2; D call uncertain. Looked up from germline, CDR1 is MNHEY and CDR2 is SVGAGI. This CDR3 has 13 residues. V lost 6 bases and J lost 4, with 12 bases in between. The CDR3 DNA reads TGTGCCAGCAGGCGGGAACAGATCTATGGCTACACCTTC. It specifies CASRREQIYGYTF.

J is TRBJ2-2 and V is TRBV7-2, with 11 positions matching TRBD2. The V segment lost 4 bases and the J segment 2 bases; nucleotides outside the gene matches: 6. The CDR3 loop spans 17 amino acids. Germline-derived CDR1 and CDR2 are SGHTA and FQGNSA. The CDR3 spells CASSSWLAGGNTGELFF. DNA of the CDR3: TGTGCCAGCAGCTCCTGGCTAGCGGGGGGAAACACCGGGGAGCTGTTTTTT.

The chain links TRBV5-6 to TRBJ2-7, with 10 positions matching TRBD1. V dropped 4 bases and J dropped 7; count of bases not matched to a gene: 11. In germline, CDR1 is SGHDT, CDR2 YYEEEE. The CDR3 loop spans 15 amino acids. DNA for the CDR3: TGTGCCAGCAGCGTCGGAACGGGACAGGGGCGGGAGCAGTACTTC. Translated: CASSVGTGQGREQYF. The full variable domain, with the rest looked up from reference TRBV5-6 and TRBJ2-7, is DAGVTQSPTHLIKTRGQQVTLRCSPKSGHDTVSWYQQALGQGPQFIFQYYEEEERQRGNFPDRFSGHQFPNYSSELNVNALLLGDSALYLCASSVGTGQGREQYFGPGTRLTVT.

CDR3 protein: CAWRVGGTVSAFF. The CDR3, as DNA: TGTGCCTGGAGGGTGGGGGGGACGGTCTCGGCTTTCTTT. The chain couples TRBV30 to TRBJ1-1; D possibly corresponds to TRBD1 (5 bases). The CDR3 consists of 13 residues. Germline-derived CDR1 and CDR2 are GTSNPN and SVGIG (reference sequence). The germline V and J ends were trimmed by 3 bases and 11 bases, with 19 bases remaining between them.

The V gene is TRBV28, the J gene TRBJ2-6, with D possibly TRBD2 on 6 matching bases. This CDR3 is 15 amino acids long. Germline lookup yields CDR1 MDHEN and CDR2 SYDVKM. Trimming took off 7 bases at V and 0 bases at J, with 10 bases between the two ends. CDR3 DNA: TGTGCCAGCAAAGACGGGAGCTCTGGGGCCAACGTCCTGACTTTC. This codes for CASKDGSSGANVLTF.

This clone came up a few times. V gene TRBV27 combines with J gene TRBJ2-1; D ambiguous. The germline V gene has CDR1 MNHEY and CDR2 SMNVEV (reference sequence). The CDR3 is 13 amino acids. V shed 0 bases and J shed 9 bases, with 9 bases lying between them. The CDR3 reads CASSLSSSSEQFF. As DNA, the CDR3 is TGTGCCAGCAGTTTATCTAGTTCGTCTGAGCAGTTCTTC.

The count of this clone is one. CDR3 region: CASRIQGNEQFF. CDR3 nucleotide sequence: TGCGCCAGCAGAATTCAGGGCAATGAGCAGTTCTTC. This chain links TRBV5-1 with TRBJ2-1, with D possibly matching TRBD1 (5 bases). The CDR3 length is 12 residues. Germline V CDR1 and CDR2: SGHRS, YFSETQ. Between the trimmed V and J ends, which lost 5 bases and 6 bases, there was a span of 9 bases.

The V gene is TRBV25-1, the J gene TRBJ2-5; 11 bases line up with TRBD2. The germline gives CDR1 MGHDK, CDR2 SYGVNS. This CDR3 comprises 16 residues. Trimming took 3 bases from V and 7 from J; bases not matched to a gene: 10. CDR3 residues: CASSDGLAGGGGTQYF. The CDR3 DNA sequence: TGTGCCAGCAGTGATGGGCTAGCGGGAGGAGGGGGGACCCAGTACTTC.

The J gene is TRBJ2-2, the V gene TRBV3-1 (or the pseudogene TRBV3-2); D might be TRBD2 (5 bases). The CDR3 consists of 13 residues. CDR1 is LGHDT and CDR2 is YNNKEL in the germline V gene (reference sequence). The V end was cut by 7 bases, the J end by 3 bases, with 9 bases between. The CDR3 DNA sequence: TGTGCCAGCATGTGGCGGGACACCGGGGAGCTGTTTTTT. Its translation: CASMWRDTGELFF.

CDR3 sequence (DNA): TGCAGCGTTGGAGGGATGCCGGGGGAGACCCAGTACTTC. Protein product: CSVGGMPGETQYF. The rearrangement uses TRBV29-1 and TRBJ2-5; D is possibly TRBD2 (5 bases). The germline V gene encodes CDR1 SQVTM and CDR2 ANQGSEA. This CDR3 is built from 13 residues. V was shortened by 4 bases and J by 5 bases, with 14 bases between the two germline ends.

This clone appeared once. The chain recombines TRBV5-6 with TRBJ2-1; 7 bases agree with TRBD2. V dropped 2 bases and J dropped 4; count of bases not matched to a gene: 3. Germline-derived CDR1 and CDR2 are SGHDT and YYEEEE. The CDR3 spans 14 residues. The CDR3 DNA is TGTGCCAGCAGCTTCCGCGGGAGTTACAATGAGCAGTTCTTC. Encoded protein: CASSFRGSYNEQFF.

The chain carries TRBV19 and TRBJ1-1; D gene ambiguous. The germline gives CDR1 LNHDA, CDR2 SQIVND (reference sequence). The CDR3 contains 13 residues. Between the trimmed V and J ends, which lost 7 bases and 2 bases, there was a span of 11 bases. CDR3: CASKWGENTEAFF. The CDR3, as DNA: TGTGCCAGTAAGTGGGGAGAAAACACTGAAGCTTTCTTT.

This chain connects TRBV3-1 (or the pseudogene TRBV3-2) to TRBJ1-1, with 9 bases fitting TRBD1. There are 15 residues in the CDR3. After removal of 4 bases from V and 8 bases from J, the junction contained 11 bases not matched to a gene. In germline, CDR1 is LGHDT, CDR2 YNNKEL (reference sequence). The CDR3: CASSPGTGNDQEAFF. The DNA for the CDR3 is TGTGCCAGCAGCCCCGGGACAGGGAACGACCAAGAAGCTTTCTTT.

The chain recombines TRBV27 with TRBJ2-7; 13 bases agree with TRBD2. The CDR3 extends over 15 amino acids. V trimming: 5 bases; J trimming: 4 bases; junction bases outside the gene matches: 5. Germline-derived CDR1 and CDR2 are MNHEY and SMNVEV (reference sequence). CDR3 protein: CASSARLAGGYEQYF. The CDR3 nucleotides read TGTGCCAGCAGTGCAAGACTAGCGGGAGGTTACGAGCAGTACTTC.

CDR3 loop: CSASGGLRAKNIQYF. CDR3 sequence (DNA): TGCAGTGCTAGTGGGGGACTTCGGGCCAAAAACATTCAGTACTTC. The chain uses TRBV20-1 and TRBJ2-4; tentative D call: TRBD2 (6 bases). Germline lookup yields CDR1 DFQATT and CDR2 SNEGSKA (reference sequence). The CDR3 covers 15 residues. The V gene lost 3 bases and the J gene lost 1 base, with 13 bases spanning the gap.